This T cell receptor beta chain appears in the sequencing data of a study of graft-versus-host responses after intestinal transplantation. Study-wide context: Induction using anti-thymocyte globulin, followed by tacrolimus and steroids for two to four years, was given to all recipients. Study-level results: Individuals carrying graft-donor T cell macrochimerism showed high graft-versus-host to host-versus-graft clonal ratios in allografts. GvH clonotypes were identified within recipient marrow, with a subset emerging first in ileum or blood.

Germline V lookup: CDR1 MNHEY, CDR2 SMNVEV (reference sequence). Germline trimming cut 3 bases from V and 4 bases from J; bases unmatched to any gene: 5. This CDR3 region has 15 residues. Here immunoSEQ multiplex PCR was the method, and the copy in TCRdb shows in-frame clones only, minus some. The sample lists 99,000 or so clones; about 84% were seen once. In the case of this clone: Its antigen is currently unknown.

The chain has TRBV27 and TRBJ2-7; 11 nucleotides match TRBD1. Sequenced material: PBMCs, taken 255 days after intestinal transplant. This clonotype originated in a human patient who received an intestinal transplant, so some T cells may come from the graft donor. The chain's CDR3 is CASSFRTGGWYEQYF. The CDR3 nucleotides are TGTGCCAGCAGTTTCCGGACAGGGGGCTGGTACGAGCAGTACTTC.